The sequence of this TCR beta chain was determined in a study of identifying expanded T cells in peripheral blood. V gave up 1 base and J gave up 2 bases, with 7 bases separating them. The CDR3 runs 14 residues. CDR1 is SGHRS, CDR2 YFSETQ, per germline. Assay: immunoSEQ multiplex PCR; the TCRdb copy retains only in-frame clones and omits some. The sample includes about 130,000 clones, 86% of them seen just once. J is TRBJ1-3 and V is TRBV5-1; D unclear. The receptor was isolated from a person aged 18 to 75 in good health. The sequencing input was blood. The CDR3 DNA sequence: TGCGCCAGCAGCTTGTCGACTCCTGGAAACACCATATATTTT. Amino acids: CASSLSTPGNTIYF.